The rows below give T cell receptor beta chains drawn from one sample of a study of cytomegalovirus exposure and HLA in healthy donors. Profiling relied on immunoSEQ multiplex PCR, and the TCRdb table lists in-frame clones only, not all of them. The data contain roughly 150,000 clones, over 80% of them singletons. The specimen was PBMCs. These receptor sequences come from a young woman in good health and CMV-seronegative. Both conserved end residues are part of each CDR3. The D gene is left open where the match is weak. Clone size is given for some rows only: seen once, a few or many times, or a class if the clone is expanded.

len	d_gene	v_gene	abundance	j_gene	CDR3nt	CDR3aa
16	TRBD2	TRBV4-1	-	TRBJ2-5	TGCGCCAGCAGCCCGAGTCCGGGGGGGGGTCAAGAGACCCAGTACTTC	CASSPSPGGGQETQYF
13	-	TRBV11-2	-	TRBJ2-5	TGTGCCAGCAGCCCCGGGGTCCGAGGGACCCAGTACTTC	CASSPGVRGTQYF
16	TRBD2	TRBV7-7	once	TRBJ2-1	TGTGCTAGCAGCCCCGGACTAGCGGGGGGGCTCAATGAGCAGTTCTTC	CASSPGLAGGLNEQFF
16	TRBD1	TRBV28	-	TRBJ2-3	TGTGCCAGCTCGGCTCTGGGACAGCCTTACACAGATACGCAGTATTTT	CASSALGQPYTDTQYF
16	TRBD1	TRBV2	-	TRBJ2-1	TGTGCCAGCAGTGAAGCCTCAGGGGGAACCTACAATGAGCAGTTCTTC	CASSEASGGTYNEQFF
12	-	TRBV19	-	TRBJ2-2	TGTGCCAGTAGTACTACCACCGGGGAGCTGTTTTTT	CASSTTTGELFF
14	-	TRBV15	-	TRBJ2-7	TGTGCCACCAGCAGGCTTAGAGGACTCAGCGAGCAGTACTTC	CATSRLRGLSEQYF
17	TRBD1	TRBV4-2	-	TRBJ1-3	TGTGCCAGCAGCCAAGCCCGGGACAGGGGAACTGGAAACACCATATATTTT	CASSQARDRGTGNTIYF
16	TRBD2	TRBV19	-	TRBJ2-1	TGTGCCAGTAGTATAGATCCAGCGGGGGGTTACAATGAGCAGTTCTTC	CASSIDPAGGYNEQFF
16	-	TRBV4-1	-	TRBJ1-2	TGCGCCAGCAGCCAAGAAGGAGGGATTGGGAACTATGGCTACACCTTC	CASSQEGGIGNYGYTF